Below, 27 T cell receptor beta chains from the same sample are listed, as sequenced in a study of immune characterization of retroperitoneal liposarcoma. TCRdb called the PCR reads again in MiXCR, with one record for every CDR3 protein. The table shows around 19,000 distinct CDR3 sequences, with approximately 35% occurring only once. The sequenced material came from blood. All receptors derive from a male donor with retroperitoneal liposarcoma.

This clonotype occurred once. A much larger clone is a single base away; this may be a read error. The chain has TRBV6-5 and TRBJ2-7; D is tentatively TRBD1 or TRBD2 (7 bases each). The germline V and J ends were trimmed by 6 bases and 6 bases, with 24 bases remaining between them. The CDR3 has 16 residues. The germline CDR1 and CDR2 sequences are MNHEY and SVGAGI. The CDR3 DNA sequence: TGTGCCAGCAGCAAACTCTATGGGGGAGGGGGCCGCGAGCAGTACTTC. Translating it yields CASSKLYGGGGREQYF.

This clonotype was found a few times. This rearrangement joins TRBV6-1 to TRBJ2-1; 7 nucleotides match TRBD2. TRBJ2-7 matches the DNA end more closely, so the J call is doubtful. The CDR3 covers 16 residues. Germline CDR1 reads MNHNS; CDR2 reads SASEGT. The CDR3 is CASSEPSSGSYNEQYF. As DNA, the CDR3 is TGTGCCAGCAGTGAGCCATCTAGCGGCTCCTACAATGAGCAGTACTTC.

Concerning this clonotype itself: Because it lacks the conserved phenylalanine or tryptophan at the end, this CDR3 is likely a read error. The DNA is left out, because the CDR3 cannot be placed on it with certainty; the CDR3 is given as TCRdb lists it. The chain joins TRBV12-3 or TRBV12-4 to TRBJ2-5; the table calls TRBD2, which could not be checked here. Inclusive of both ends, the CDR3 amounts to 16 amino acids. The CDR3 spells CASSLTTSGRLYELYL.

This clonotype was counted a few times. The rearrangement joins TRBV12-3 or TRBV12-4 to TRBJ1-1; D call uncertain. The CDR3 is made up of 12 amino acids. The V and J ends lost 6 bases and 10 bases respectively, with 15 bases between them. CDR3 loop: CASSPASAVAFF. In DNA, the CDR3 is TGTGCCAGCAGCCCTGCCTCGGCGGTAGCTTTCTTT.

The sample holds many counts of this clonotype. The gene calls are TRBV7-8 and TRBJ1-2; D is possibly TRBD1 (6 bases). The germline CDR1 and CDR2 sequences are SGHVS and FQNEAQ. The CDR3 consists of 13 residues. V lost 0 bases and J 6 bases, leaving 8 bases between the germline ends. The CDR3 spells CASSLAGADGYTF. The DNA for the CDR3 is TGTGCCAGCAGCTTAGCGGGGGCGGATGGCTACACCTTC.

This clonotype was detected once. V and J are TRBV5-4 and TRBJ2-5; tentatively, D is TRBD2 (6 bases). Germline values: CDR1 SGHNT, CDR2 YYREEE (reference sequence). The CDR3 extends over 15 amino acids. V was clipped by 1 base and J by 11 bases, with 21 bases between them. The CDR3 coding sequence is TGTGCCAGCAGCTTGTCTGGGACTCCGGGTTCTGGGCAGTACTTC. This gives the protein CASSLSGTPGSGQYF.

This clonotype was seen ten or more times. The V and J genes are TRBV6-1 and TRBJ2-3; the D is unclear. CDR1 is MNHNS and CDR2 is SASEGT in the germline V gene. V lost 4 bases to trimming and J lost 2 bases, with 13 bases between them. CDR3 size: 15 residues. The CDR3 nucleotides are TGTGCCAGCAGTGTCGGCCTTAGGAACACAGATACGCAGTATTTT. It codes for CASSVGLRNTDTQYF.

The sample holds many counts of this clonotype. V gene TRBV6-1 combines with J gene TRBJ2-1; 7 bases are a match to TRBD1. Germline values: CDR1 MNHNS, CDR2 SASEGT. Unmatched junction bases numbered 13, after V lost 4 bases and J lost 13 bases. This CDR3 comprises 14 residues. In DNA, the CDR3 is TGTGCCAGCAGTGCGGGACAGATAAAAGAGACCCAGTTCTTC. Protein: CASSAGQIKETQFF.

This clonotype came up once. The rearrangement joins TRBV6-4 to TRBJ2-2, with 8 bases fitting TRBD2. Germline CDR1 is MRHNA and CDR2 is SNTAGT. The CDR3 is 15 residues long. V trimming: 0 bases; J trimming: 3 bases; junction bases outside the gene matches: 0. DNA of the CDR3: TGTGCCAGCAGTGACTCAGCGGGAGACACCGGGGAGCTGTTTTTT. Protein sequence: CASSDSAGDTGELFF.

This clonotype was seen ten or more times. The chain uses TRBV11-2 and TRBJ2-1; D not certain. Germline values: CDR1 SGHAT, CDR2 FQNNGV. The CDR3 is 12 amino acids. V dropped 2 bases and J dropped 9 bases, with 8 bases sitting between them. CDR3 in DNA: TGTGCCAGCAGCTTATCAGCGATTGAGCAGTTCTTC. This translates into CASSLSAIEQFF.

Only a few counts were recorded for this clonotype. This chain connects TRBV6-1 to TRBJ1-5, with D unclear. The V gene lost 6 bases and the J gene lost 0 bases, with 3 bases spanning the gap. Germline lookup yields CDR1 MNHNS and CDR2 SASEGT. The CDR3 length is 12 residues. The DNA for the CDR3 is TGTGCCAGCAGCGGTAGCAATCAGCCCCAGCATTTT. It translates to CASSGSNQPQHF.

CDR3 protein: CASSDWGDEQYF. DNA for the CDR3: TGTGCCAGCAGTGATTGGGGGGATGAGCAGTACTTC. This sequence joins TRBV6-1 and TRBJ2-5, with D tentatively TRBD2 (6 bases). In germline, CDR1 is MNHNS, CDR2 SASEGT. V gave up 3 bases and J gave up 11 bases, with 13 bases separating them. The CDR3 has 12 amino acids.

J is TRBJ2-4 and V is TRBV12-5; D gene unclear. V was pared by 2 bases and J by 15 bases, with 29 bases between. The CDR3 runs to 17 residues. Germline CDR1 and CDR2: LGHNT and FRNRAP. The CDR3 nucleotides are TGTGCTAGTGGTTTGCGTGACCCATTCCGCCTCGAAAACATTTCGTACTTC. It encodes CASGLRDPFRLENISYF.

In its sample, this clonotype ranks as medium-sized. V gene TRBV6-1 combines with J gene TRBJ2-3; perhaps D is TRBD1 or TRBD2 (5 bases each). Germline V gene lookup returns CDR1 MNHNS and CDR2 SASEGT. CDR3 length: 15 amino acids. Trimming shortened V by 6 bases and J by 0 bases, and 13 bases separated the two germline ends. The CDR3 sequence: CASRSRDASTDTQYF. In nucleotides, the CDR3 is TGTGCCAGCAGATCCCGGGACGCGAGCACAGATACGCAGTATTTT.

Only one count was recorded for this clonotype. Its ends do not fully match the called genes, so a read error is possible. The CDR3 coding sequence is TGTGCCAGCAGTTCCGCAGGGTTGAGACAGAACAAGGAAGCATTCTTT. Its protein is CASSSAGLRQNKEAFF. This rearrangement joins TRBV6-8 to TRBJ1-1, with D possibly TRBD1 on 5 matching bases. The CDR3 length is 16 residues. Germline V CDR1 and CDR2: MNHGY, SAAAGT.

This clonotype was seen at least ten times. The V gene is TRBV7-2, the J gene TRBJ2-1; TRBD2 aligns across 8 bases. Germline values: CDR1 SGHTA, CDR2 FQGNSA. The junction had 13 bases not matched to a gene; V was cut back by 5 bases and J by 10 bases. CDR3 length: 15 amino acids. The CDR3 coding sequence is TGTGCCAGCAGCCCTTGGCCTCGGGGGGGGCTCGAGCAGTTCTTC. Its translation is CASSPWPRGGLEQFF.

This clonotype is classed as medium-sized. This chain links TRBV6-1 with TRBJ2-7, with D tentatively TRBD2 (5 bases). Trimming left V 6 bases short and J 0 bases short, with 12 bases between. CDR1 MNHNS and CDR2 SASEGT come from the germline V gene. The CDR3 covers 14 residues. The CDR3 spells CASSRASGSYEQYF. The CDR3 bases are TGTGCCAGCAGCCGCGCGAGCGGCTCCTACGAGCAGTACTTC.

The chain is built from TRBV7-2 and TRBJ1-4; 11 positions agree with TRBD1. There are 15 residues in the CDR3. Germline V gene data show CDR1 as SGHTA and CDR2 as FQGNSA. The V and J ends lost 8 bases and 0 bases, in that order; junction bases with no gene match: 2. CDR3 coding DNA: TGTGCCAGCGGGGACAGGGGGTCAACTAATGAAAAACTGTTTTTT. Encoded protein: CASGDRGSTNEKLFF.

The sample holds many counts of this clonotype. The V call is TRBV6-1, the J call TRBJ2-1; no reliable D call. The CDR3 is 14 residues long. Looked up from germline, CDR1 is MNHNS and CDR2 is SASEGT. V was clipped by 5 bases and J by 10 bases, with 18 bases between them. The CDR3 DNA sequence: TGTGCCAGCAGTTATTACGACACGGAAGGGGAGCAGTTCTTC. It is translated as CASSYYDTEGEQFF.

This clonotype is labeled as medium-sized (0.01 to 0.1%). The chain recombines TRBV6-1 with TRBJ2-1; 11 bases agree with TRBD2. This CDR3 is built from 15 residues. Trimming at V came to 6 bases and at J to 10 bases, leaving 11 bases not matched to a gene. Per the germline V gene, CDR1 is MNHNS and CDR2 is SASEGT. This CDR3 is CASRVTSGSGYEQFF. DNA for the CDR3: TGTGCCAGCAGGGTTACTAGCGGGAGTGGGTACGAGCAGTTCTTC.

The rearrangement uses TRBV6-1 and TRBJ2-4; a possible D gene is TRBD1 (6 bases). The CDR3 consists of 14 residues. The ends were cut back, 5 bases at V and 2 bases at J, with 10 bases in the middle. Germline V gives CDR1 MNHNS, CDR2 SASEGT. CDR3 residues: CASSLQGSKNIQYF. As DNA, the CDR3 is TGTGCCAGCAGTTTACAGGGTTCCAAAAACATTCAGTACTTC.

The J gene is TRBJ2-1, the V gene TRBV6-2 or TRBV6-3, with 7 bases lining up with TRBD2. This CDR3 region has 15 residues. V gave up 0 bases and J gave up 8 bases; unmatched junction bases: 7. Germline assignment: CDR1 MNHEY and CDR2 SVGEGT. CDR3 sequence: CASSYSTSNTHEQFF. In nucleotides, the CDR3 is TGTGCCAGCAGTTACTCGACTAGCAATACCCATGAGCAGTTCTTC.

On this clonotype: A read error may be the cause here, since a much bigger clone is one base away. The CDR3 protein is CASSFYRREGHNEQYF. In nucleotides, the CDR3 is TGTGCCAGCAGTTTCTATCGTCGGGAGGGTCACAATGAGCAGTACTTC. This sequence joins TRBV12-3 or TRBV12-4 and TRBJ2-5; 8 bases fit TRBD2. The junction had 17 bases not matched to a gene; V was cut back by 3 bases and J by 11 bases. The CDR3 is 16 amino acids.

The V and J genes are TRBV11-2 and TRBJ2-7, with D perhaps TRBD2 (6 bases). V was pared by 3 bases and J by 3 bases, with 9 bases between. The length of the CDR3 is 13 residues. Germline CDR1 SGHAT, CDR2 FQNNGV. CDR3 sequence: CASSLTGLYEQYF. CDR3 sequence (DNA): TGTGCCAGCAGCTTGACGGGACTCTACGAGCAGTACTTC.

For this clonotype: Because it lacks the conserved phenylalanine or tryptophan at the end, this CDR3 is likely a read error. No DNA is shown, since the ends of the CDR3 on it are uncertain; the CDR3 is the one TCRdb lists. This chain connects TRBV7-2 to TRBJ2-2; the table's D call, TRBD1, was not checked against the DNA. In germline, CDR1 is SGHTA, CDR2 FQGNSA. The CDR3 spans 17 amino acids, including both terminal residues. The CDR3 here is CASSLDGTSGAPGEPLS.

This clonotype is categorized as medium-sized. The V gene is TRBV7-6, the J gene TRBJ2-5, with a tentative D call TRBD2 (7 bases). This CDR3 is 15 amino acids long. Germline loops: CDR1 SGHVS, CDR2 FNYEAQ. Trimming shortened V by 1 base and J by 5 bases, and 14 bases separated the two germline ends. As DNA, the CDR3 is TGTGCCAGCAGCTTAGATCGGGGGGCAGGGGAGACCCAGTACTTC. Translation gives CASSLDRGAGETQYF.

CDR3 region: CASSQDREGYTF. The DNA for the CDR3 is TGCGCCAGCAGCCAAGATCGGGAAGGCTACACCTTC. V usage is TRBV4-1 and J usage is TRBJ1-2; D not resolved. This CDR3 spans 12 amino acids. The V and J ends lost 0 bases and 8 bases respectively, with 7 bases between them. Looked up from germline, CDR1 is MGHRA and CDR2 is YSYEKL.